This T cell receptor beta chain was retrieved from a study of human T cells and chemical hapten exposure. The sample's time point: pre-sensitization, week 0. Treatment reported: therapeutic diphenylcyclopropenone sensitization with weekly scalp DPC. Each CDR3 protein is one row after TCRdb ran MiXCR on the RACE reads. Among 300,000 to 450,000 distinct CDR3 sequences, roughly 5% were seen once, and the ten largest hold 2% to 3%. Germline loops: CDR1 LNHDA, CDR2 SQIVND (reference sequence). J lost 6 bases, V lost 9 bases, and 10 bases had no gene match. This CDR3 is built from 13 residues. Sequenced material: whole blood, taken in connection with sensitization to the hapten diphenylcyclopropenone (DPC). This receptor was obtained from a woman aged 45-65 years with alopecia areata. Some clones in this sample may be carry-over from other donors' samples. This rearrangement joins TRBV19 to TRBJ1-2, with 7 bases identical to TRBD1. The CDR3 nucleotides are TGTGCCAGCCTAGACAGGGACCAGGATGGCTACACCTTC. It codes for CASLDRDQDGYTF.